This paragraph covers one T cell receptor beta chain sequence. TCRdb keeps only in-frame clones here, not all; method: immunoSEQ multiplex PCR. The sample lists nearly 2 million clones, roughly 94% occurring once. This specimen comes from a study of shared clonotypes between healthy human individuals. CD45RO-negative cells were positively selected for CCR7, leaving out terminally differentiated effector memory CD45RA+ cells. The CDR3 consists of 15 residues. J gave up 3 bases and V 5 bases, and 7 bases lay outside the gene matches. Germline CDR1 and CDR2: MDHEN and SYDVKM. The V gene is TRBV28, the J gene TRBJ1-5, with 7 bases fitting TRBD1. What was sequenced was naive CD8+ T cells sorted from blood. This clonotype was sampled from a man between 18 and 29 years old in good health. The CDR3 nucleotides read TGTGCCAGCAGTCTCCGACAGGGTCTCAATCAGCCCCAGCATTTT. Protein product: CASSLRQGLNQPQHF. The complete variable domain, with remaining parts taken from reference TRBV28 and TRBJ1-5, reads DVKVTQSSRYLVKRTGEKVFLECVQDMDHENMFWYRQDPGLGLRLIYFSYDVKMKEKGDIPEGYSVSREKKERFSLILESASTNQTSMYLCASSLRQGLNQPQHFGDGTRLSIL.